Below are 21 T cell receptor beta chains sequenced from a single sample in a study of T cells after yellow fever vaccination. TCRdb itself ran the 5' RACE reads through MiXCR, one entry per CDR3 protein. This table holds 350,000 to 550,000 distinct CDR3 sequences, around 20% found once. The sequencing here drew on PBMCs, taken before the yellow fever booster vaccination. The receptors were sampled from a man aged 18 to 30 who received the YFV17D yellow fever vaccine.

This clonotype has at least ten counts. J is TRBJ2-2 and V is TRBV6-5, with D perhaps matching TRBD2 (5 bases). Trimming left V 2 bases short and J 2 bases short, with 6 bases between. CDR1 and CDR2 (germline): MNHEY, SVGAGI. The CDR3 sequence is 14 residues long. The CDR3 DNA sequence: TGTGCCAGCAGTTACGGACTTAACACCGGGGAGCTGTTTTTT. It encodes CASSYGLNTGELFF.

A few counts support this clonotype. V is TRBV5-1 and J is TRBJ1-1; 9 nucleotides line up with TRBD1. With 2 bases clipped from V and 3 bases from J, the junction kept 5 bases outside the gene matches. This CDR3 spans 15 amino acids. Per the germline V gene, CDR1 is SGHRS and CDR2 is YFSETQ. The CDR3 nucleotides read TGCGCCAGCAGCTTAGGCGGGACAGGGCACACTGAAGCTTTCTTT. Its translation is CASSLGGTGHTEAFF.

The chain employs TRBV2 and TRBJ1-2; D gene ambiguous. Between the trimmed V and J ends, which lost 8 bases and 6 bases, there was a span of 22 bases. There are 15 residues in the CDR3. CDR1 is SNHLY, CDR2 FYNNEI, per germline. The CDR3 bases are TGTGCCAGCCTTCCGAGAGCACTCCCAGAGGATGGCTACACCTTC. Protein product: CASLPRALPEDGYTF.

The chain joins TRBV7-8 to TRBJ2-6; unclear D gene. V gave up 8 bases and J gave up 0 bases, with 5 bases separating them. Germline loops: CDR1 SGHVS, CDR2 FQNEAQ. The CDR3 totals 13 residues. CDR3 DNA sequence: TGTGCCAGCGCTATCTCTGGGGCCAACGTCCTGACTTTC. Translated: CASAISGANVLTF.

The chain combines TRBV12-3 or TRBV12-4 with TRBJ2-7, with D possibly matching TRBD2 (6 bases). The CDR3 covers 13 residues. The V gene lost 6 bases and the J gene lost 6 bases, with 15 bases spanning the gap. The CDR3, as DNA: TGTGCCAGCAGACTAGCTGGATGGGGCGAGCAGTACTTC. It codes for CASRLAGWGEQYF.

V usage is TRBV7-2 and J usage is TRBJ2-2; 8 nucleotides line up with TRBD2. Germline CDR1 and CDR2: SGHTA and FQGNSA. This CDR3 contains 16 residues. Trimming cost V 3 bases and J 5 bases; bases outside gene matches: 8. The CDR3 loop reads CASSLIGGAPTGELFF. For the CDR3, the DNA is TGTGCCAGCAGCTTGATCGGGGGGGCTCCGACCGGGGAGCTGTTTTTT.

Here the CDR3 reads CAIMERGTTDTQYF. The CDR3 DNA is TGTGCCATCATGGAGCGGGGGACCACAGATACGCAGTATTTT. The chain has TRBV10-3 and TRBJ2-3, with 8 bases aligning to TRBD2. J was trimmed by 2 bases and V by 7 bases; bases with no gene match: 5. Germline-derived CDR1 and CDR2 are ENHRY and SYGVKD. CDR3 length: 14 residues.

A few counts support this clonotype. CDR3 in DNA: TGTGCCACCTCAGAGGTTTACGGCAACACCATATATTTT. Its translation is CATSEVYGNTIYF. The chain has TRBV7-9 and TRBJ1-3; the D is unclear. The germline CDR1 and CDR2 sequences are SEHNR and FQNEAQ (reference sequence). This CDR3 contains 13 residues. Trimming removed 10 bases from V and 7 bases from J, with 17 bases in between.

This clonotype was detected a few times. The rearrangement links TRBV4-3 to TRBJ1-1; D is unresolved. CDR3 size: 14 residues. V shed 0 bases and J shed 1 base, with 6 bases lying between them. Germline V gene data show CDR1 as LGHNA and CDR2 as YSLEER. The CDR3 sequence: CASSQDSENTEAFF. DNA of the CDR3: TGCGCCAGCAGCCAAGATTCTGAGAACACTGAAGCTTTCTTT.

This clonotype appeared a few times. The chain recombines TRBV28 with TRBJ1-5; D is ambiguous. This CDR3 region has 13 residues. Trimming took off 2 bases at V and 6 bases at J, with 8 bases between the two ends. CDR1 and CDR2 (germline): MDHEN, SYDVKM. CDR3: CASSLAGSQPQHF. CDR3 in DNA: TGTGCCAGCAGTTTAGCGGGGAGTCAGCCCCAGCATTTT. Full variable domain (outside the CDR3, taken from reference TRBV28 and TRBJ1-5): DVKVTQSSRYLVKRTGEKVFLECVQDMDHENMFWYRQDPGLGLRLIYFSYDVKMKEKGDIPEGYSVSREKKERFSLILESASTNQTSMYLCASSLAGSQPQHFGDGTRLSIL.

This clonotype was seen a few times. The chain has TRBV11-3 and TRBJ2-3; D could derive from TRBD1 or TRBD2 (5 bases each). The CDR3 contains 14 residues. V was cut by 1 base and J by 7 bases, with 12 bases left in between. Germline-derived CDR1 and CDR2 are SGHNT and YENEEA. The CDR3 nucleotides are TGTGCCAGCAGCTTAGGAGTCGGGGCCCATACGCAGTATTTT. It encodes CASSLGVGAHTQYF. Together with reference TRBV11-3 and TRBJ2-3, the CDR3 gives the full variable domain: EAGVVQSPRYKIIEKKQPVAFWCNPISGHNTLYWYLQNLGQGPELLIRYENEEAVDDSQLPKDRFSAERLKGVDSTLKIQPAELGDSAVYLCASSLGVGAHTQYFGPGTRLTVL.

This chain links TRBV4-1 with TRBJ1-5, with unresolved D. Trimming took off 6 bases at V and 6 bases at J, with 24 bases between the two ends. Per the germline V gene, CDR1 is MGHRA and CDR2 is YSYEKL. This CDR3 spans 17 amino acids. The CDR3 DNA reads as TGCGCCAGCAGTCCCCGCGCGTCTGCAGGTCCTTTTCAGCCCCAGCATTTT. It encodes CASSPRASAGPFQPQHF.

The rearrangement joins TRBV5-1 to TRBJ1-1; D possibly corresponds to TRBD1 (5 bases). This CDR3 spans 13 amino acids. V lost 7 bases, J lost 2 bases, and 12 bases lay in between. Germline CDR1 is SGHRS and CDR2 is YFSETQ. DNA for the CDR3: TGCGCCAGCCGCGGGGCTGAAAACACTGAAGCTTTCTTT. This gives the protein CASRGAENTEAFF.

The CDR3 loop reads CASSWLNEQFF. In DNA form, the CDR3 reads TGTGCCAGCAGCTGGCTCAATGAGCAGTTCTTC. The chain carries TRBV6-2 or TRBV6-3 and TRBJ2-1; unclear D gene. V was shortened by 6 bases and J by 6 bases, with 6 bases between the two germline ends. The CDR3 spans 11 residues. The germline V gene has CDR1 MNHEY and CDR2 SVGEGT.

CDR3 DNA: TGTGCCAGCAGCCTCCGATTCCCGACAGATAGTAACACTGAAGCTTTCTTT. Translation: CASSLRFPTDSNTEAFF. The V call is TRBV6-2 or TRBV6-3, the J call TRBJ1-1, with D possibly matching TRBD1 (5 bases). CDR1 is MNHEY, CDR2 SVGEGT, per germline. CDR3 length: 17 amino acids. Trimming left V 6 bases short and J 2 bases short, with 22 bases between.

The gene calls are TRBV27 and TRBJ1-6; D remains ambiguous. CDR3 length: 12 residues. Germline CDR1 reads MNHEY; CDR2 reads SMNVEV (reference sequence). V was cut by 8 bases and J by 6 bases, with 8 bases left in between. Written as DNA, the CDR3 is TGTGCCAGCCAGGAGGGTAATTCACCCCTCCACTTT. Its translation is CASQEGNSPLHF.

This clonotype has a handful of counts. The chain employs TRBV4-3 and TRBJ1-5, with D possibly matching TRBD1 (5 bases). Germline CDR1 reads LGHNA; CDR2 reads YSLEER. Trimming took 0 bases from V and 9 from J, leaving 18 bases between them. The CDR3 loop spans 16 amino acids. The CDR3 spells CASSQDYPPGPRPQHF. The CDR3 nucleotides are TGCGCCAGCAGCCAAGATTACCCCCCGGGGCCGCGGCCCCAGCATTTT.

In its sample, this clonotype was seen a few times. V gene TRBV6-2 or TRBV6-3 combines with J gene TRBJ1-2; D uncertain. The CDR3 is made up of 13 amino acids. V lost 0 bases and J lost 6, with 8 bases in between. Looked up from germline, CDR1 is MNHEY and CDR2 is SVGEGT. The chain's CDR3 is CASSYSSGNGYTF. CDR3 nucleotides: TGTGCCAGCAGTTACTCGAGTGGCAATGGCTACACCTTC.

This clonotype was seen ten or more times. The V gene is TRBV7-2, the J gene TRBJ2-3; tentatively, D is TRBD1 or TRBD2 (5 bases each). Germline lookup yields CDR1 SGHTA and CDR2 FQGNSA. Deletions cut 3 bases from V and 2 bases from J, with 12 bases between. The CDR3 is made up of 15 amino acids. The CDR3 DNA reads TGTGCCAGCAGCTTCAGTCGGGGCCTCACAGATACGCAGTATTTT. Translated, it gives CASSFSRGLTDTQYF.

The rearrangement joins TRBV5-1 to TRBJ2-5, with 8 bases that match TRBD1. Germline V CDR1 and CDR2: SGHRS, YFSETQ. This CDR3 contains 19 residues. V lost 0 bases and J lost 3; bases outside the gene matches: 16. Written as DNA, the CDR3 is TGCGCCAGCAGCTTGGGTCTAGCAGGGGGCCTCGGGGCCAAAGAGACCCAGTACTTC. The encoded protein is CASSLGLAGGLGAKETQYF.

This clonotype was found a few times. The J gene is TRBJ2-4, the V gene TRBV20-1, with 8 bases lining up with TRBD1. This CDR3 spans 14 amino acids. From germline, CDR1 is DFQATT and CDR2 SNEGSKA (reference sequence). Trimming removed 3 bases from V and 0 bases from J; junction bases left unmatched: 1. This CDR3 is CSARDRVAKNIQYF. For the CDR3, the DNA is TGCAGTGCTAGGGACAGGGTAGCCAAAAACATTCAGTACTTC.